The 27 T cell receptor beta chains presented below share a single source sample, sequenced in a study of blood T cell repertoires in COVID-19. Method: immunoSEQ multiplex PCR; TCRdb's copy keeps in-frame clones and lacks some. Of some 330,000 clones in the sample, around nine tenths were seen once. What was sequenced was PBMCs or T cells enriched from blood (not recorded which). These receptors originate from a man under 40 who had recovered from COVID-19.

The V and J genes are TRBV28 and TRBJ1-2, with 8 bases aligning to TRBD1. CDR1 is MDHEN, CDR2 SYDVKM, per germline. The CDR3 sequence is 15 residues long. V shed 7 bases and J 3 bases; nucleotides not matched to a gene: 10. The CDR3 DNA is TGTGCCAGCACAACGGACAGGGCCCAACACTATGGCTACACCTTC. This sequence encodes CASTTDRAQHYGYTF.

This CDR3 is CASSRRDISYEQYF. Written as DNA, the CDR3 is TGTGCCAGTAGTCGCCGGGACATCTCCTACGAGCAGTACTTC. The chain uses TRBV19 and TRBJ2-7, with D perhaps TRBD1 (6 bases). The CDR3 is 14 amino acids. Germline V gives CDR1 LNHDA, CDR2 SQIVND (reference sequence). V was cut by 5 bases and J by 0 bases, with 11 bases left in between.

Only one count was recorded for this clone. The chain combines TRBV6-5 with TRBJ2-7; 14 nucleotides line up with TRBD2. V was clipped by 4 bases and J by 5 bases; unmatched bases: 7. The CDR3 has 16 amino acids. Germline loops: CDR1 MNHEY, CDR2 SVGAGI. The CDR3 reads CASSFPTSGGAHEQYF. The CDR3 DNA sequence: TGTGCCAGCAGTTTCCCGACTAGCGGGGGGGCCCACGAGCAGTACTTC.

The sample holds one count of this clone. This rearrangement joins TRBV10-1 to TRBJ1-5; D gene uncertain. V was shortened by 0 bases and J by 9 bases, with 9 bases between the two germline ends. Per germline, CDR1 WNHNN and CDR2 SYGVQD (reference sequence). The CDR3 sequence is 13 residues long. CDR3: CASSESSSWPQHF. Written as DNA, the CDR3 is TGCGCCAGCAGTGAGTCGAGCTCCTGGCCCCAGCATTTT.

This clone was seen a few times. This chain uses TRBV28 with TRBJ2-6; TRBD1 matches at 8 bases. The CDR3 loop spans 21 amino acids. With V trimmed by 4 bases and J by 2 bases, 19 bases remained unmatched. CDR1 MDHEN and CDR2 SYDVKM come from the germline V gene. Here the CDR3 DNA reads TGTGCCAGCAGTTCACCACGGGTAAGGACAGGGAATATAGCTGGGGCCAACGTCCTGACTTTC. Encoded protein: CASSSPRVRTGNIAGANVLTF.

This chain uses TRBV5-5 with TRBJ2-7, with 7 bases matching TRBD1. The CDR3 extends over 13 amino acids. Germline loops: CDR1 SGHKS, CDR2 YYEKEE (reference sequence). The V and J ends lost 3 bases and 4 bases, in that order; junction bases with no gene match: 4. The CDR3 is CASSWEQGYEQYF. In DNA, the CDR3 is TGTGCCAGCAGCTGGGAACAGGGGTACGAGCAGTACTTC. Variable domain in full (rest from reference TRBV5-5 and TRBJ2-7): DAGVTQSPTHLIKTRGQQVTLRCSPISGHKSVSWYQQVLGQGPQFIFQYYEKEERGRGNFPDRFSARQFPNYSSELNVNALLLGDSALYLCASSWEQGYEQYFGPGTRLTVT.

The chain combines TRBV6-5 with TRBJ1-6; 9 bases align to TRBD1. The CDR3 sequence is 16 residues long. CDR1 and CDR2 from the germline V gene are MNHEY and SVGAGI. V was pared by 4 bases and J by 3 bases, with 4 bases of the junction left unmatched. The CDR3 sequence is CASSSGTGNYNSPLHF. The CDR3 coding sequence is TGTGCCAGCAGTTCTGGGACAGGGAACTATAATTCACCCCTCCACTTT.

Here the CDR3 reads CASSFSSAGSGYTF. The CDR3 nucleotides are TGTGCCAGCAGTTTTAGCTCGGCGGGAAGTGGCTACACCTTC. This rearrangement joins TRBV6-2 or TRBV6-3 to TRBJ1-2; D is undetermined. The CDR3 contains 14 residues. Trimming left V 4 bases short and J 7 bases short, with 16 bases between. Per the germline V gene, CDR1 is MNHEY and CDR2 is SVGEGT.

The chain uses TRBV24-1 and TRBJ2-2; tentative D call: TRBD2 (6 bases). This CDR3 has 18 amino acids. Germline V lookup: CDR1 KGHDR, CDR2 SFDVKD. Between the trimmed V and J ends, which lost 0 bases and 2 bases, there was a span of 15 bases. CDR3 DNA sequence: TGTGCCACCAGTGATTTGGGAGGGGCCGTTAGTAACACCGGGGAGCTGTTTTTT. Protein: CATSDLGGAVSNTGELFF.

The chain carries TRBV6-1 and TRBJ2-5, with D perhaps matching TRBD2 (6 bases). The CDR3 is made up of 17 amino acids. V gave up 2 bases and J gave up 0 bases, with 16 bases separating them. Germline V gives CDR1 MNHNS, CDR2 SASEGT. The CDR3 region has the DNA TGTGCCAGCAGTGAAATCGGGACTGTCAATTACCAAGAGACCCAGTACTTC. It specifies CASSEIGTVNYQETQYF.

The chain joins TRBV6-4 to TRBJ1-2, with D perhaps matching TRBD1 (6 bases). Deletions cut 3 bases from V and 4 bases from J, with 6 bases between. This CDR3 has 12 residues. Germline CDR1 MRHNA, CDR2 SNTAGT. CDR3 bases: TGTGCCAGCAGTGAACAGGGCTATGGCTACACCTTC. Translation gives CASSEQGYGYTF.

For this clone: Other nucleotide sequences in the sample specify the same CDR3. The genes are TRBV13 and TRBJ2-5; 8 nucleotides line up with TRBD1. CDR1 is PRHDT and CDR2 is FYEKMQ in the germline V gene (reference sequence). The CDR3 totals 13 residues. V lost 5 bases to trimming and J lost 5 bases; unmatched junction nucleotides: 4. CDR3 protein: CASSLDRGETQYF. The DNA for the CDR3 is TGTGCCAGCAGCCTAGACAGGGGTGAGACCCAGTACTTC.

The J gene is TRBJ2-1, the V gene TRBV5-5; 15 nucleotides align to TRBD2. This CDR3 is 20 amino acids long. Trimming cost V 6 bases and J 8 bases; bases outside gene matches: 21. Germline V gives CDR1 SGHKS, CDR2 YYEKEE (reference sequence). In nucleotides, the CDR3 is TGTGCCAGCATCCCGCTTGTCGGGACTAGCGGGGGGCTCAAAGTCGATGAGCAGTTCTTC. It encodes CASIPLVGTSGGLKVDEQFF.

The genes are TRBV6-5 and TRBJ2-7; the D is unclear. Trimming cost V 7 bases and J 4 bases, with 8 bases left between them. The CDR3 totals 11 residues. Germline lookup yields CDR1 MNHEY and CDR2 SVGAGI. The CDR3 nucleotides read TGTGCCAGCATGGCAGGTTACGAGCAGTACTTC. Encoded protein: CASMAGYEQYF.

The chain links TRBV24-1 to TRBJ1-2; tentatively, D is TRBD1 (6 bases). Germline V gene lookup returns CDR1 KGHDR and CDR2 SFDVKD. The CDR3 contains 14 residues. V lost 2 bases to trimming and J lost 4 bases, with 10 bases between them. CDR3 residues: CATSDYRVSYGYTF. The CDR3 nucleotides are TGTGCCACCAGTGATTACAGGGTTAGCTATGGCTACACCTTC.

V gene TRBV11-2 combines with J gene TRBJ1-4; weak D call: TRBD1 (6 bases). The germline CDR1 and CDR2 sequences are SGHAT and FQNNGV. The CDR3 covers 16 residues. V gave up 1 base and J gave up 3 bases, with 12 bases separating them. CDR3 nucleotide sequence: TGTGCCAGCAGCTTAGTCTTCAGGGGTGCTAATGAAAAACTGTTTTTT. Its translation is CASSLVFRGANEKLFF.

The sample holds one count of this clone. The rearrangement joins TRBV18 to TRBJ2-7, with 14 bases lining up with TRBD2. This CDR3 contains 15 residues. From germline, CDR1 is KGHSH and CDR2 LQKENI. V was clipped by 5 bases and J by 4 bases; unmatched bases: 4. DNA of the CDR3: TGTGCCAGCTCATCGACTAGCGGGGGGGGATACGAGCAGTACTTC. Residues: CASSSTSGGGYEQYF.

V gene TRBV5-1 combines with J gene TRBJ1-1; D perhaps matches TRBD1 (5 bases). CDR1 is SGHRS, CDR2 YFSETQ, per germline. The CDR3 sequence is 12 residues long. V dropped 4 bases and J dropped 4 bases, with 8 bases sitting between them. This chain's CDR3 is CASSAGRTEAFF. For the CDR3, the DNA is TGCGCCAGCAGCGCAGGGCGCACTGAAGCTTTCTTT.

This clone has a single count. The chain employs TRBV21-1 and TRBJ1-5; no DNA check was done on the table's D call, TRBD1. TRBV21-1 is an annotated pseudogene. This CDR3 is built from 16 residues. In nucleotides, the CDR3 is TGTGCCAGCAGGATTATCCAGGGGGCGCGGGGTCAGCCCCAGCATTTT. It is translated as CASRIIQGARGQPQHF.

J is TRBJ1-5 and V is TRBV9, with D perhaps TRBD1 (5 bases). CDR3 length: 14 residues. Germline V gene lookup returns CDR1 SGDLS and CDR2 YYNGEE. Trimming cost V 3 bases and J 2 bases, with 9 bases left between them. CDR3 DNA sequence: TGTGCCAGCAGCGAGGGGTCCGGCAATCAGCCCCAGCATTTT. It encodes CASSEGSGNQPQHF.

The rearrangement joins TRBV28 to TRBJ2-1, with 10 bases fitting TRBD2. Germline values: CDR1 MDHEN, CDR2 SYDVKM. The J segment lost 5 bases and the V segment lost 5 bases, leaving 3 bases of the junction unmatched. The CDR3 spans 14 residues. CDR3 DNA: TGTGCCAGCAGTAGAGCGGGGGGGGACAATGAGCAGTTCTTC. This encodes CASSRAGGDNEQFF.

This rearrangement joins TRBV5-1 to TRBJ2-7; perhaps TRBD1 as D (6 bases). Germline V CDR1 and CDR2: SGHRS, YFSETQ. The V gene lost 4 bases and the J gene lost 3 bases, with 11 bases spanning the gap. This CDR3 region has 13 residues. The CDR3 reads CASSPGQFYEQYF. CDR3 nucleotide sequence: TGCGCCAGCAGCCCGGGACAATTCTACGAGCAGTACTTC.

This chain joins TRBV6-5 and TRBJ1-4, with 10 bases lining up with TRBD1. Germline V lookup: CDR1 MNHEY, CDR2 SVGAGI. With V trimmed by 7 bases and J by 5 bases, 4 bases remained unmatched. The CDR3 totals 14 residues. The CDR3 region has the DNA TGTGCCAGCACCCGGACAGGGGGAAATGAAAAACTGTTTTTT. Translation: CASTRTGGNEKLFF.

The V call is TRBV11-2, the J call TRBJ1-3; D is undetermined. V lost 1 base and J lost 0, with 4 bases in between. This CDR3 is built from 14 residues. The germline gives CDR1 SGHAT, CDR2 FQNNGV. The CDR3 loop reads CASSLGASGNTIYF. The CDR3, as DNA: TGTGCCAGCAGCTTAGGGGCCTCTGGAAACACCATATATTTT.

In its sample, this clone was seen a few times. V usage is TRBV2 and J usage is TRBJ1-2; 7 bases line up with TRBD1. Per germline, CDR1 SNHLY and CDR2 FYNNEI. This CDR3 comprises 14 residues. V lost 3 bases to trimming and J lost 8 bases; unmatched junction nucleotides: 9. The DNA for the CDR3 is TGTGCCAGCAGTGAGACAGGGAATTTATTAGGCTACACCTTC. It encodes CASSETGNLLGYTF.

The chain is built from TRBV27 and TRBJ2-3, with D possibly matching TRBD1 (6 bases). The CDR3 is made up of 17 amino acids. Germline CDR1 is MNHEY and CDR2 is SMNVEV (reference sequence). V lost 4 bases and J lost 0, with 17 bases in between. CDR3 DNA: TGTGCCAGCAGTTCTCCGGACAGCTATACTAGCACAGATACGCAGTATTTT. It encodes CASSSPDSYTSTDTQYF.

The gene calls are TRBV3-1 (or the pseudogene TRBV3-2) and TRBJ2-2, with D maybe TRBD1 (5 bases). The V gene's germline CDR1 is LGHDT and CDR2 YNNKEL (reference sequence). This CDR3 region has 16 residues. Trimming took 5 bases from V and 0 from J, leaving 13 bases between them. CDR3 nucleotide sequence: TGTGCCAGCAGCATGCGGCAGGGCTCGAACACCGGGGAGCTGTTTTTT. Translating gives CASSMRQGSNTGELFF.